What follows are 30 T cell receptor beta chains derived from one specimen sequenced in a study of identical twins. TCRdb itself ran the 5' RACE reads through MiXCR, one entry per CDR3 protein. The sample consists of about 210,000 distinct CDR3 sequences, less than 9.5% of them appearing once. The sequenced sample was memory (CD45RO+) T cells sorted from blood. The receptor set was obtained from a woman aged 18-30 years in good health.

This clonotype has only a few counts. The rearrangement uses TRBV20-1 and TRBJ2-3; 9 bases match TRBD1. The germline V gene has CDR1 DFQATT and CDR2 SNEGSKA (reference sequence). This CDR3 is 15 amino acids long. Unmatched junction bases numbered 9, after V lost 5 bases and J lost 3 bases. The chain's CDR3 is CSAQPGTGSTDTQYF. For the CDR3, the DNA is TGCAGTGCTCAACCCGGGACAGGGTCGACAGATACGCAGTATTTT.

This clonotype was counted only a few times. The rearrangement uses TRBV20-1 and TRBJ2-5, with 11 positions matching TRBD2. V lost 6 bases and J lost 6; bases outside the gene matches: 12. The CDR3 spans 15 residues. Germline V gene data show CDR1 as DFQATT and CDR2 as SNEGSKA (reference sequence). The CDR3 loop is CSAIKIAGGGQTQYF. CDR3 nucleotides: TGCAGTGCGATCAAAATAGCGGGAGGGGGGCAGACCCAGTACTTC.

The gene calls are TRBV9 and TRBJ2-2; TRBD2 matches at 7 bases. The ends lost 0 bases at V and 8 bases at J; junction bases unmatched: 4. The length of the CDR3 is 14 residues. Germline V gene sequence: CDR1 SGDLS, CDR2 YYNGEE. CDR3 sequence reads: CASSVVSAGGELFF. The CDR3, as DNA: TGTGCCAGCAGCGTAGTTTCAGCGGGAGGGGAGCTGTTTTTT.

In its sample, this clonotype was seen many times. The genes are TRBV12-3 or TRBV12-4 and TRBJ1-1, with D possibly TRBD1 on 5 matching bases. The CDR3 runs to 14 residues. V lost 3 bases and J 3 bases, leaving 11 bases between the germline ends. The CDR3 region has the DNA TGTGCCAGCAGTTTGCAGGGTAAGGACACTGAAGCTTTCTTT. It specifies CASSLQGKDTEAFF.

The V and J genes are TRBV11-2 and TRBJ2-1; D perhaps matches TRBD2 (5 bases). The CDR3 contains 15 residues. CDR1 SGHAT and CDR2 FQNNGV come from the germline V gene. Trimming cost V 3 bases and J 2 bases, with 11 bases left between them. This CDR3 is CASSFSLGTYNEQFF. CDR3 DNA: TGTGCCAGCAGCTTTTCTCTCGGGACCTACAATGAGCAGTTCTTC.

V is TRBV6-1 and J is TRBJ2-7; D gene uncertain. CDR3 length equals 14 residues. Trimming left V 1 base short and J 4 bases short, with 11 bases between. Germline CDR1 is MNHNS and CDR2 is SASEGT. The CDR3 loop is CASSEGASLYEQYF. CDR3 bases: TGTGCCAGCAGTGAAGGGGCGTCTCTATACGAGCAGTACTTC.

The chain recombines TRBV20-1 with TRBJ2-3, with D possibly matching TRBD1 (6 bases). Trimming shortened V by 2 bases and J by 2 bases, and 11 bases separated the two germline ends. The CDR3 extends over 14 amino acids. Germline V lookup: CDR1 DFQATT, CDR2 SNEGSKA (reference sequence). CDR3 protein: CSARSWDNTDTQYF. The CDR3 coding sequence is TGCAGTGCTAGATCATGGGACAACACAGATACGCAGTATTTT.

In its sample, this clonotype was seen many times. The CDR3, as DNA: TGTGCCAGCAGCAGGGGGGCGGCGAACAATGAGCAGTTCTTC. Amino acids: CASSRGAANNEQFF. The chain recombines TRBV7-2 with TRBJ2-1, with D perhaps being TRBD1 or TRBD2 (6 bases each). Trimming left V 5 bases short and J 5 bases short, with 13 bases between. CDR3 length: 14 amino acids. Germline V gives CDR1 SGHTA, CDR2 FQGNSA.

This clonotype has a handful of counts. The chain combines TRBV7-9 with TRBJ1-1; TRBD1 matches 10 bases. Germline-derived CDR1 and CDR2 are SEHNR and FQNEAQ (reference sequence). Trimming at V came to 7 bases and at J to 4 bases, leaving 9 bases not matched to a gene. CDR3 length equals 15 residues. CDR3 loop: CASTRTGGVSTEAFF. The CDR3 DNA follows: TGTGCCAGCACTCGGACAGGGGGGGTGAGCACTGAAGCTTTCTTT.

This clonotype was found many times. V is TRBV3-1 and J is TRBJ2-5; either TRBD1 or TRBD2 may fit D (5 bases each). Trimming stripped 3 bases from V and 5 bases from J, with 19 bases between. This CDR3 is 16 amino acids long. Per germline, CDR1 LGHDT and CDR2 YNNKEL (reference sequence). The DNA of the CDR3 is TGTGCCAGCAGCCAGAACGGGGCATCGAGGGCTGAGACCCAGTACTTC. Translating gives CASSQNGASRAETQYF.

Points on this clonotype: One junction end disagrees with the germline gene, perhaps due to a read error. The chain is built from TRBV11-2 and TRBJ2-5; TRBD2 agrees at 11 bases. The CDR3 covers 14 residues. CDR1 is SGHAT, CDR2 FQNNGV, per germline. CDR3 protein: CASRLAGGGETQYF. In DNA form, the CDR3 reads TGTGCCAGCAGATTAGCGGGAGGGGGGGAGACCCAGTACTTC.

This clonotype was counted ten times or more. The chain carries TRBV5-1 and TRBJ2-3; D is ambiguous. V was trimmed by 0 bases and J by 1 base, leaving 9 bases between them. Germline assignment: CDR1 SGHRS and CDR2 YFSETQ. There are 15 residues in the CDR3. Here the CDR3 DNA reads TGCGCCAGCAGCTTGGCTCAGCCACGCACAGATACGCAGTATTTT. Translation: CASSLAQPRTDTQYF. The full variable domain, completed using reference TRBV5-1 and TRBJ2-3, is KAGVTQTPRYLIKTRGQQVTLSCSPISGHRSVSWYQQTPGQGLQFLFEYFSETQRNKGNFPGRFSGRQFSNSRSEMNVSTLELGDSALYLCASSLAQPRTDTQYFGPGTRLTVL.

This clonotype was counted a few times. V is TRBV7-2 and J is TRBJ2-5; 13 bases agree with TRBD2. The J segment lost 5 bases and the V segment lost 5 bases, leaving 8 bases of the junction unmatched. Germline V gives CDR1 SGHTA, CDR2 FQGNSA. The CDR3 has 16 residues. CDR3 in DNA: TGTGCCAGCAGCGCCCGACTAGCGGGAGGCGCGGAGACCCAGTACTTC. It yields the protein CASSARLAGGAETQYF.

This clonotype showed up just a few times. The chain has TRBV27 and TRBJ2-1, with 8 bases aligning to TRBD2. Germline loops: CDR1 MNHEY, CDR2 SMNVEV (reference sequence). The V gene end was trimmed by 2 bases and the J gene end by 8 bases; junction bases not matched to a gene: 5. The CDR3 contains 14 residues. In nucleotides, the CDR3 is TGTGCCAGCAGTTTACAGGGACTAGTCTATGAGCAGTTCTTC. Encoded protein: CASSLQGLVYEQFF.

This clonotype was observed a handful of times. This chain joins TRBV20-1 and TRBJ1-5; 9 positions match TRBD1. The CDR3 contains 12 residues. Germline V gives CDR1 DFQATT, CDR2 SNEGSKA (reference sequence). V was pared by 6 bases and J by 7 bases, with 4 bases of the junction left unmatched. CDR3 residues: CSAWDRAQPQHF. DNA for the CDR3: TGCAGTGCCTGGGACAGGGCGCAGCCCCAGCATTTT.

This clonotype was picked up many times. The rearrangement uses TRBV10-3 and TRBJ2-1, with D tentatively TRBD2 (5 bases). Germline-derived CDR1 and CDR2 are ENHRY and SYGVKD. The CDR3 is 11 amino acids. V was shortened by 6 bases and J by 5 bases, with 5 bases between the two germline ends. The CDR3 nucleotides are TGTGCCATCAGCGGGGACAATGAGCAGTTCTTC. Protein: CAISGDNEQFF.

In this sample, this clonotype turned up a few times. The rearrangement joins TRBV15 to TRBJ1-5, with D tentatively TRBD1 (5 bases). Germline V gives CDR1 LNHNV, CDR2 YYDKDF (reference sequence). Trimming pared 0 bases from V and 0 bases from J, leaving 6 bases between. This CDR3 contains 15 residues. CDR3 sequence reads: CATSRDRGSNQPQHF. In DNA, the CDR3 is TGTGCCACCAGCAGAGATAGGGGTAGCAATCAGCCCCAGCATTTT.

The gene calls are TRBV5-1 and TRBJ2-7; perhaps D is TRBD1 or TRBD2 (5 bases each). Per germline, CDR1 SGHRS and CDR2 YFSETQ. Trimming stripped 7 bases from V and 4 bases from J, with 21 bases between. The CDR3 is 15 amino acids. CDR3 residues: CASQPEGTVGYEQYF. CDR3 sequence (DNA): TGCGCCAGCCAACCCGAGGGGACGGTTGGGTACGAGCAGTACTTC.

This clonotype appeared a few times. The CDR3 loop reads CASMGLGKNIQYF. CDR3 bases: TGTGCCAGCATGGGGTTAGGCAAAAACATTCAGTACTTC. V and J are TRBV25-1 and TRBJ2-4; the D is unclear. Per germline, CDR1 MGHDK and CDR2 SYGVNS. The CDR3 runs to 13 residues. V lost 7 bases, J lost 3 bases, and 10 bases lay in between.

The table lists this clonotype with many counts. This chain links TRBV5-1 with TRBJ2-3; D is perhaps TRBD2 (5 bases). The CDR3 contains 15 residues. Germline-derived CDR1 and CDR2 are SGHRS and YFSETQ. V dropped 1 base and J dropped 6 bases, with 15 bases sitting between them. CDR3 bases: TGCGCCAGCAGCTTGCTGAGGGCCGCGGGTGATACGCAGTATTTT. It specifies CASSLLRAAGDTQYF.

The sample holds many counts of this clonotype. The V gene is TRBV2, the J gene TRBJ2-3; possibly TRBD1 or TRBD2 for D (5 bases each). Germline V lookup: CDR1 SNHLY, CDR2 FYNNEI. The length of the CDR3 is 15 residues. Trimming took 4 bases from V and 5 from J, leaving 16 bases between them. The CDR3 protein is CASSGGYGVQDTQYF. The CDR3 DNA is TGTGCCAGCAGTGGGGGCTACGGGGTCCAAGATACGCAGTATTTT.

In the case of this clonotype: At one end the junction does not follow the germline gene, possibly because of a read error. This chain uses TRBV7-7 with TRBJ2-5, with TRBD1 matching over 10 bases. Germline V lookup: CDR1 SSHAT, CDR2 FNYEAQ (reference sequence). The CDR3 is 14 amino acids. CDR3 amino acids: CASSAGTGAKTQYF. CDR3 DNA: TGTGCTAGCAGCGCCGGGACAGGGGCGAAGACCCAGTACTTC.

This clonotype was found a few times. The chain carries TRBV20-1 and TRBJ2-7; D possibly corresponds to TRBD2 (5 bases). Germline V CDR1 and CDR2: DFQATT, SNEGSKA (reference sequence). The CDR3 contains 14 residues. V dropped 5 bases and J dropped 3 bases, with 17 bases sitting between them. CDR3 nucleotide sequence: TGCAGTGCTCCTGGGAGAGCGGAGAACTACGAGCAGTACTTC. Residues: CSAPGRAENYEQYF.

This clonotype was counted only a few times. The rearrangement joins TRBV27 to TRBJ2-6; D might be TRBD1 (6 bases). V shed 5 bases and J shed 0 bases, with 14 bases lying between them. The CDR3 covers 17 residues. From germline, CDR1 is MNHEY and CDR2 SMNVEV (reference sequence). CDR3 protein: CASSLKHRASGANVLTF. The CDR3 nucleotides are TGTGCCAGCAGTCTTAAACACAGGGCCTCTGGGGCCAACGTCCTGACTTTC. The full variable domain, rest sourced from reference TRBV27 and TRBJ2-6, is EAQVTQNPRYLITVTGKKLTVTCSQNMNHEYMSWYRQDPGLGLRQIYYSMNVEVTDKGDVPEGYKVSRKEKRNFPLILESPSPNQTSLYFCASSLKHRASGANVLTFGAGSRLTVL.

This clonotype was counted between two and nine times. The V and J genes are TRBV7-2 and TRBJ2-7, with D perhaps given as TRBD1 or TRBD2 (5 bases each). This CDR3 is built from 16 residues. Looked up from germline, CDR1 is SGHTA and CDR2 is FQGNSA. The germline V and J ends were trimmed by 3 bases and 2 bases, with 17 bases remaining between them. The CDR3 reads CASSFPLWGRPYEQYF. The CDR3 DNA reads TGTGCCAGCAGCTTTCCTCTATGGGGGAGACCCTACGAGCAGTACTTC. Combining the CDR3 with reference TRBV7-2 and TRBJ2-7 gives the whole variable domain GAGVSQSPSNKVTEKGKDVELRCDPISGHTALYWYRQSLGQGLEFLIYFQGNSAPDKSGLPSDRFSAERTGGSVSTLTIQRTQQEDSAVYLCASSFPLWGRPYEQYFGPGTRLTVT.

This clonotype was detected only a few times. J is TRBJ2-3 and V is TRBV29-1; TRBD1 matches at 8 bases. J gave up 9 bases and V 4 bases, and 9 bases lay outside the gene matches. The CDR3 sequence is 13 residues long. Germline lookup yields CDR1 SQVTM and CDR2 ANQGSEA. CDR3 loop: CSVGPGQVHTQYF. CDR3 DNA sequence: TGCAGCGTTGGACCGGGACAGGTGCACACGCAGTATTTT.

The rearrangement joins TRBV24-1 to TRBJ2-1; the match to TRBD2 covers 7 bases. This CDR3 is built from 14 residues. The germline CDR1 and CDR2 sequences are KGHDR and SFDVKD. V lost 11 bases, J lost 5 bases, and 11 bases stayed unmatched. The CDR3 DNA reads TGTGCCAAGCAATCTAGCGGCTTCGACAATGAGCAGTTCTTC. The encoded protein is CAKQSSGFDNEQFF.

The genes are TRBV7-2 and TRBJ1-2; D is uncertain. Germline lookup yields CDR1 SGHTA and CDR2 FQGNSA. The CDR3 is 12 residues long. V was shortened by 3 bases and J by 5 bases, with 7 bases between the two germline ends. This chain's CDR3 is CASSFTAYGYTF. As DNA, the CDR3 is TGTGCCAGCAGCTTTACAGCGTATGGCTACACCTTC. The whole variable domain, filled in from reference TRBV7-2 and TRBJ1-2, reads GAGVSQSPSNKVTEKGKDVELRCDPISGHTALYWYRQSLGQGLEFLIYFQGNSAPDKSGLPSDRFSAERTGGSVSTLTIQRTQQEDSAVYLCASSFTAYGYTFGSGTRLTVV.

V is TRBV19 and J is TRBJ2-2; no reliable D call. Looked up from germline, CDR1 is LNHDA and CDR2 is SQIVND (reference sequence). The V end was cut by 10 bases, the J end by 4 bases, with 16 bases between. This CDR3 contains 14 residues. For the CDR3, the DNA is TGTGCCACCCAAGTCGCAAAGGGCACCGGGGAGCTGTTTTTT. Protein product: CATQVAKGTGELFF.

This clonotype was counted between two and nine times. The chain employs TRBV7-9 and TRBJ1-2; a weak D match, TRBD1 (6 bases). Trimming shortened V by 5 bases and J by 1 base, and 11 bases separated the two germline ends. Looked up from germline, CDR1 is SEHNR and CDR2 is FQNEAQ (reference sequence). The CDR3 contains 14 residues. CDR3 coding DNA: TGTGCCAGCAGCCTAGGACAGTTTAACTATGGCTACACCTTC. Amino acids: CASSLGQFNYGYTF.